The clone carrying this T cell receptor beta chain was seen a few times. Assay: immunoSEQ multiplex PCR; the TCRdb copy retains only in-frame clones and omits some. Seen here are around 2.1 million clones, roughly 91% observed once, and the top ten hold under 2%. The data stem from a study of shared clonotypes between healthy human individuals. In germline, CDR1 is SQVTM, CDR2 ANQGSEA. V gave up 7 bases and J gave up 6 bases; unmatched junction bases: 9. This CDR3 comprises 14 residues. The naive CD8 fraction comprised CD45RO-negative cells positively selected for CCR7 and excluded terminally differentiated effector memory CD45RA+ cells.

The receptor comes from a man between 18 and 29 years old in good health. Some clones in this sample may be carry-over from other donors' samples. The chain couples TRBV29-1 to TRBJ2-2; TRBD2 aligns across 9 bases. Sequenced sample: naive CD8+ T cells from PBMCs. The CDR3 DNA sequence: TGCAGCGCCGCTGCGGGAGGGCCTTCCGGGGAGCTGTTTTTT. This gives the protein CSAAAGGPSGELFF.